The 10 T cell receptor beta chains below come from one sample, sequenced in a study of T cells in Graves' hyperthyroidism and ophthalmopathy. Amplified regions were TCR beta CDR3 sequences from RNA transcripts. With the HTBI primer set, the TCR CDR3 went through a first round of RT-PCR. TCRdb called the multiplex PCR reads again in MiXCR, with one record for every CDR3 protein. The sample lists more than 300,000 distinct CDR3 sequences; roughly 14% were seen once. Sample: blood. The source of these receptors is a woman younger than 45 with Graves' hyperthyroidism.

The sample holds a few counts of this clonotype. This chain uses TRBV10-3 with TRBJ2-1; 9 bases align to TRBD1. Germline loops: CDR1 ENHRY, CDR2 SYGVKD. The CDR3 runs to 14 residues. The ends lost 10 bases at V and 4 bases at J; junction bases unmatched: 8. The CDR3 bases are TGTGCCACGCAGTCCGGACAGGGGTACAATGAGCAGTTCTTC. Amino acids: CATQSGQGYNEQFF.

This clonotype was observed a few times. The chain recombines TRBV19 with TRBJ2-1; 7 bases are shared with TRBD2. The CDR3 covers 14 residues. Unmatched junction bases numbered 6, after V lost 10 bases and J lost 0 bases. Germline V gene sequence: CDR1 LNHDA, CDR2 SQIVND (reference sequence). The CDR3 DNA follows: TGTGCCACCACGCGGGGGTACTCCTACAATGAGCAGTTCTTC. This gives the protein CATTRGYSYNEQFF.

This clonotype was counted only a few times. This chain links TRBV5-6 with TRBJ1-4, with TRBD1 identical over 7 bases. The CDR3 has 14 amino acids. The J segment lost 8 bases and the V segment lost 10 bases, leaving 14 bases of the junction unmatched. CDR1 and CDR2 from the germline V gene are SGHDT and YYEEEE. The CDR3 here is CACSRPGTAEKLFF. CDR3 sequence (DNA): TGTGCCTGCTCAAGACCGGGGACAGCAGAAAAACTGTTTTTT.

This clonotype was observed a handful of times. The chain has TRBV7-2 and TRBJ2-1; 9 nucleotides match TRBD2. The CDR3 extends over 16 amino acids. Germline assignment: CDR1 SGHTA and CDR2 FQGNSA. V dropped 3 bases and J dropped 1; count of bases not matched to a gene: 4. The CDR3 here is CASSLVSGSSYNEQFF. The DNA for the CDR3 is TGTGCCAGCAGCTTGGTTAGCGGGAGTTCCTACAATGAGCAGTTCTTC.

The CDR3 loop is CASSQGGGLGYEQYF. DNA for the CDR3: TGTGCCAGCAGCCAAGGGGGTGGGTTGGGCTACGAGCAGTACTTC. This sequence joins TRBV12-3 or TRBV12-4 and TRBJ2-7; possibly TRBD1 for D (6 bases). The CDR3 contains 15 residues. V was cut by 6 bases and J by 3 bases, with 18 bases left in between.

This clonotype turned up a few times. The J gene is TRBJ2-7, the V gene TRBV30, with unresolved D. CDR3 length equals 14 residues. V gave up 0 bases and J gave up 3 bases, with 12 bases separating them. Germline loops: CDR1 GTSNPN, CDR2 SVGIG (reference sequence). CDR3 nucleotide sequence: TGTGCCTGGAGTGTAACGGCAGACCTCTACGAGCAGTACTTC. It codes for CAWSVTADLYEQYF.

As for this clonotype: A much more abundant neighbour one base away suggests this may be a read error. The rearrangement links TRBV9 to TRBJ2-1; no clear D. The CDR3 extends over 15 amino acids. CDR1 and CDR2 (germline): SGDLS, YYNGEE. CDR3 protein: CASSVDGSTYNDQFF. The CDR3 DNA sequence: TGTGCCAGCAGCGTAGACGGAAGCACCTACAATGATCAGTTCTTC.

The chain uses TRBV20-1 and TRBJ1-2; no firm D call. Trimming cost V 1 base and J 4 bases, with 7 bases left between them. The CDR3 spans 12 residues. Germline-derived CDR1 and CDR2 are DFQATT and SNEGSKA (reference sequence). The CDR3 nucleotides read TGCAGTGCTAGAGGGGCGCTCTATGGCTACACCTTC. This encodes CSARGALYGYTF.

Of note for this clonotype: A much larger clonotype is one base distant, so this may be a read error. The chain combines TRBV6-1 with TRBJ2-7; possibly TRBD1 for D (6 bases). The germline CDR1 and CDR2 sequences are MNHNS and SASEGT. CDR3 length: 14 amino acids. The CDR3 nucleotides read TGTGCGGCGAAGGGTAGGGGGAGCGGCCACAAGCAGTACTTC. This codes for CAAKGRGSGHKQYF.

This clonotype was detected ten times or more. CDR3 region: CSASWVSGGQETQYF. The CDR3 DNA sequence: TGCAGTGCTAGTTGGGTTAGCGGGGGACAAGAGACCCAGTACTTC. The V and J genes are TRBV20-1 and TRBJ2-5; 9 positions match TRBD2. The CDR3 is 15 amino acids. From germline, CDR1 is DFQATT and CDR2 SNEGSKA (reference sequence). Losses at the gene ends were 3 bases for V and 2 bases for J; bases not matched to a gene: 7.